One TCR beta chain is described in this entry. Its antigen is still unknown. The sample belongs to a study of vaccination and CD4 T cells after COVID-19. The Oncomine TCR Beta short-read assay was applied to DNA of cultured CD4+ T cells. Using the QIAamp micro DNA kit, genomic DNA was extracted from the CD4+ T cells that had been cultured. TCRdb re-called the PCR reads through MiXCR, storing one row per CDR3 protein. This sample has about 20,000 distinct CDR3 sequences, with more than 30% found just once. Time point reported: late sampling 161 to 241 days after vaccination in a few convalescent patients. Indicated treatment: approximately nine-day PBMC culture with coronavirus spike peptide pools or control peptides (ViraFEST assay). CDR3 length: 15 amino acids. Trimming shortened V by 0 bases and J by 1 base, and 8 bases separated the two germline ends. Germline V lookup: CDR1 MNHEY, CDR2 SVGAGI.

The clonotype comes from a human donor who had recovered from COVID-19. The chain links TRBV6-5 to TRBJ2-3, with D tentatively TRBD1 (6 bases). Sequencing was performed on CD4+ T cells from blood, cultured in vitro, taken about 7 months after SARS-CoV-2 vaccination. The CDR3 sequence: CASSYSQGGTDTQYF. The CDR3 nucleotides are TGTGCCAGCAGTTACTCACAGGGAGGCACAGATACGCAGTATTTT.